These T cell receptor beta chains were read from a single sample in a study of OX40 agonist ivuxolimab in advanced cancers. Method: immunoSEQ multiplex PCR; TCRdb's copy keeps in-frame clones and lacks some. The sample carries 30,000 to 45,000 clones, around 89% recorded once. Sequenced here: CD4+ or CD8+ T cells sorted from blood, sampled in a trial of the OX40 agonist ivuxolimab. The source of these receptors is an adult with an advanced solid tumor such as melanoma, head and neck, liver or kidney cancer. The CDR3 runs from the conserved cysteine through the conserved F or W. Fields, in order: CDR3 DNA, CDR3 protein, clone size, D gene, J gene, V gene. The D gene is left open where the match is weak. Not every row has a clone size; where given, it reads once, few, many or a size class.

TGTGCCAGCAGTTACAGCCTCCGGGGTGGCTACACCTTC CASSYSLRGGYTF few . TRBJ1-2 TRBV6-5
TGTGCCAGCAGCTTAGGATGGGGGGCGCGTGGCAATCAGCCCCAGCATTTT CASSLGWGARGNQPQHF . . TRBJ1-5 TRBV7-8
TGTGCCAGCAGCTTGTGGGAGGAGAGTTCACCCCTCCACTTT CASSLWEESSPLHF . . TRBJ1-6 TRBV5-8
TGTGCCAGCAGTCGCTTATTACCTCGGGACAGGGATTATACGCAGTATTTT CASSRLLPRDRDYTQYF . TRBD1 TRBJ2-3 TRBV6-4
TGTGCCAGCAGCCAAGAACCCAGTGGACTAGAGAGGGACGAGCAGTACTTC CASSQEPSGLERDEQYF medium-sized TRBD2 TRBJ2-7 TRBV4-2
TGTGCCTGGGGTGGGAGCTCCTACGAGCAGTACTTC CAWGGSSYEQYF . . TRBJ2-7 TRBV30
TGTGCCAGCAGCTTCGGAGGGAGTGAAAAACTGTTTTTT CASSFGGSEKLFF . . TRBJ1-4 TRBV11-2
TGTGCCAGCAGTGAACAGAAAGAGACCCAGTACTTC CASSEQKETQYF . . TRBJ2-5 TRBV6-1
TGTGCCTGGGATGGACAGTTGAACACTGAAGCTTTCTTT CAWDGQLNTEAFF few . TRBJ1-1 TRBV30
TGTGCCAGCAGTATCGCGCGGGGGCAAGAGACCCAGTACTTC CASSIARGQETQYF . TRBD2 TRBJ2-5 TRBV6-5
TGTGCCAGCAGTTCCCCGACAGGGGGCAACTATGGCTACACCTTC CASSSPTGGNYGYTF . TRBD1 TRBJ1-2 TRBV27
TGTGCCAGCAGAGGCGGACAGCCTGTTTACGAGCAGTACTTC CASRGGQPVYEQYF . . TRBJ2-7 TRBV28
TGTGCCAGTACCCAGGACGGCTCTGGGGCCAACGTCCTGACTTTC CASTQDGSGANVLTF . . TRBJ2-6 TRBV19
TGCGCCAGCAGCTTGGGTAATGCGAACACTGAAGCTTTCTTT CASSLGNANTEAFF . . TRBJ1-1 TRBV5-1
TGTGCCAGCAGTGCTACTGGGTCAGGAGGGGTCGAGCAGTACTTC CASSATGSGGVEQYF . . TRBJ2-7 TRBV5-4
TGCAGCGTTGCTGAGGACAGGGGTCCCTATGGCTACACCTTC CSVAEDRGPYGYTF . TRBD1 TRBJ1-2 TRBV29-1
TGTGCCAGCAGTGAACGCGCGCAGTTCTTC CASSERAQFF . . TRBJ2-1 TRBV2
TGTGCCAGCAGTGACAGAGGGCAGCCGGGCACTGAAGCTTTCTTT CASSDRGQPGTEAFF . . TRBJ1-1 TRBV6-1
TGCGCCAGCAGCCCAAGACAGGCTAACAATCAGCCCCAGCATTTT CASSPRQANNQPQHF . . TRBJ1-5 TRBV10-2
TGTGCCTCGGGGACTTTCGACACCGGGGAGCTGTTTTTT CASGTFDTGELFF . . TRBJ2-2 TRBV6-6
TGTGCCAGCAGTTTTCGAGGGGGCGGTCAGCCCCAGCATTTT CASSFRGGGQPQHF . TRBD1 TRBJ1-5 TRBV28
TGTGCCAGCAGAAAGGAGCAGGGGCGGGGAGGCATATATTTT CASRKEQGRGGIYF few . TRBJ1-3 TRBV2